The clone carrying this T cell receptor beta chain was counted once. The germline V gene has CDR1 SGHTA and CDR2 FQGNSA. Trimming cost V 5 bases and J 5 bases, with 10 bases left between them. The CDR3 contains 12 residues. This record belongs to a study of T cell responses to AZD1222 COVID-19 vaccine. Sequenced by immunoSEQ multiplex PCR; TCRdb stores in-frame clones only, minus some. The table lists fewer than 140,000 clones, 80% to 95% of them singletons. This receptor was identified in an adult who received the AZD1222 COVID-19 vaccine. The source material was peripheral blood, sampled 28 days after the second AZD1222 dose. This rearrangement joins TRBV7-2 to TRBJ2-7; D ambiguous. This CDR3 is CASSRIPNEQYF. CDR3 in DNA: TGTGCCAGCAGCCGTATCCCAAACGAGCAGTACTTC.